This TCR beta chain was retrieved from a study of CXCR3-negative and CXCR3-positive naive CD8 T cells. The CDR3 sequence is 15 residues long. Germline loops: CDR1 SGDLS, CDR2 YYNGEE. Findings and limits, study-wide: Researchers report that CXCR3-positive naive cells carry more hydrophobic TRB CDR3s than CXCR3-negative naive cells. High diversity, comparable across both naive subsets, contrasted with much lower diversity in memory CD8+ cells.

The TRB libraries of cDNA were built by UMI-labeled 5' RACE. From its re-call of the 5' RACE reads, TCRdb lists each CDR3 protein once, without DNA. The sample's table shows 65,000 to 75,000 distinct CDR3 sequences. Comment on this clonotype: What it recognizes is unknown.

Material for sequencing was naive CXCR3- CD8+ T cells from blood. The subset was: CD45RO-CCR7+CD27+CD95- naive CD8+ T cells lacking CXCR3 (TNR3-). The chain uses TRBV9 and TRBJ2-7; the D call of TRBD1 rests on TCRdb alone, since no DNA is present to check it. The receptor comes from a human donor in good health. Some clones in this sample may be carry-over from other donors' samples. The CDR3 region is CASSPWGQGIYEQYF.